This T cell receptor (beta chain) was documented in a study of cytomegalovirus exposure and HLA in healthy donors. Researchers ran the PCR with 60 Vbeta and 13 Jbeta primers. Produced via immunoSEQ multiplex PCR; TCRdb's table is partial and in-frame only. The table records around 150,000 clones, roughly three fifths of them present only once. This CDR3 has 14 residues. Trimming stripped 2 bases from V and 3 bases from J, with 11 bases between. From germline, CDR1 is MNHEY and CDR2 SVGAGI. V gene TRBV6-5 combines with J gene TRBJ2-7; D is unclear. The sequenced sample consisted of PBMCs. The clonotype was recovered from a woman in her sixties in good health and CMV-seronegative. CDR3 amino acids: CASSYEQIGYEQYF. CDR3 DNA: TGTGCCAGCAGTTACGAACAGATCGGCTACGAGCAGTACTTC.